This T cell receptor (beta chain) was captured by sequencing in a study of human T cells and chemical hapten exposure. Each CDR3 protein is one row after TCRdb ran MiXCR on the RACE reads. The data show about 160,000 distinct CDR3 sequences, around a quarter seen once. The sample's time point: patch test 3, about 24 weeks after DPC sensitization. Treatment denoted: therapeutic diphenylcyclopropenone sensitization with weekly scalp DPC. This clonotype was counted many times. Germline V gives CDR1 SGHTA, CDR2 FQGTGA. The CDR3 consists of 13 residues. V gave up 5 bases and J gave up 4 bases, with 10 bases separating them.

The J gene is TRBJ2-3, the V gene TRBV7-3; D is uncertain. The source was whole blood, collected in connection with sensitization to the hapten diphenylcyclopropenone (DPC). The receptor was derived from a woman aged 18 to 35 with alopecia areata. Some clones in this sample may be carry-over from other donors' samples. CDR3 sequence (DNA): TGTGCCAGCAGCCCCCAACGATCAGATACGCAGTATTTT. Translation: CASSPQRSDTQYF.